The present TCR beta chain was sequenced within a study of immune cell composition in non-small cell lung cancer listed by TCRdb under 2017. About the full investigation: Histologic subtype was assigned using H&E plus p63, CK5, Napsin A and TTF-1 immunohistochemistry, mainly lung adenocarcinoma or squamous cell carcinoma. In supplementary cohort #1, which comprised 10 lung adenocarcinoma cases, paired tumour/lung TCR-beta sequencing was performed and TIL populations were generated so that tumour reactivity could be assessed. Adaptive Biotechnologies TCR-beta sequencing was carried out on a few dozen paired NSCLC tumour and non-adjacent lung specimens, as well as on about 25 tumour-only specimens. Four tumour specimens with TCR-beta data were rare histological subtypes and were excluded from the subtype comparisons. On the study overall, not on this receptor specifically: Tumour-associated clones >0.5% were found in nearly half of NSCLC cases, namely in roughly 30% of adenocarcinomas versus around 76% of squamous carcinomas. In more than eight adenocarcinoma cases, a strong correlation was found between maximal tumour-associated clone frequency and TIL tumour reactivity, whereas no such correlation was found between overall clonality and TIL tumour reactivity. Smoking pack-years did not significantly correlate with tumour TCR-beta clonality. The reactivity cohort contained only nine to ten cases, and the tumour-reactive clones were not shown to have sequences in common with the dominant in vivo tumour-associated clones.

A two-step multiplex PCR amplified TCR-beta CDR3 regions from genomic DNA, and the second step of the PCR added Illumina-compatible adaptors. As a commercial immunoSEQ service, TCR-beta immunosequencing was carried out on an Illumina platform. The published analysis was carried out like this. Repertoires were described by productive clonality and by Top 10 Clones, which is the percentage of T-cell templates coming from the ten most frequent sequences. Productive clonality had a range of 0 to 1, where 1 means a monoclonal population. Tumour-associated clones, identified using log10 scatter plots, were defined as sequences that made up at least 0.1% of tumour T-cell templates and were not found in the matched non-adjacent lung. Student's t-tests were used for two-group comparisons, ANOVA was used for stages, and linear regression was used for relationships, with analyses conducted in GraphPad Prism7 and R. Entries here come from immuneACCESS through TCRdb and include only in-frame sequences with V and J called. Some clones fail to appear in such tables; in the studies checked, an unresolved V gene covers under half of the shortfall, and the cause of the remainder is unknown. From that table come the V and J calls and clone size; the DNA was used to work out D and trimming. The table for this sample lists more than 15,000 clones; over 70% of them were counted only once. The ten largest make up roughly 9.2% of the sample.

Reading from cysteine to phenylalanine, the CDR3 counts 13 amino acids. This entry keeps only the CDR3 DNA: 39 bases, framed from base 1. Sequences MNHEY (CDR1) and SMNVEV (CDR2) are obtained from the germline V gene (reference sequence). V is cut by 3 bases and J by 8 bases, and the space between the germline ends is 13 bases. As for this clone: Its antigen remains undetermined. Base quality data are lacking; no much larger clone is found one base away.

Normal lung samples were non-adjacent lung tissue taken as far from the tumour as possible, at least 3 cm away, from the same patient. Genomic DNA was extracted with the QIAamp DNA kit from frozen aliquots of unsorted single-cell suspensions. Tissues were received within 2 hours of resection and processed immediately into single-cell suspensions. Tissue was mechanically dissociated and enzymatically digested with DNase I, collagenase I and hyaluronidase for approximately 30 minutes at 37 °C, then filtered and RBC-lysed. These data were also filed under a second study, of CD4 T cells in lung cancer. The second study's paper adds: In the study, blood T cells from NSCLC patients were screened for responses to candidate mutation-encoded neoepitopes, and neoantigen-specific CD4+ T-cell clones and TCRs were isolated. Tumor and non-adjacent lung tissue were obtained from a handful of patients undergoing curative-intent resections for stage I-III non-small cell lung cancer. Aged 60 to 69 when blood was donated, the resected patients, most of whom were former smokers, had either lung adenocarcinoma or squamous cell carcinoma. Before blood donation, treatments including platinum chemotherapy had been received by the patients, and nivolumab or pembrolizumab had been received by some of the patients. Some blood-derived responses might be explained by in vitro priming of naive T cells or cross-reactivity rather than by memory responses to the cancer. TCRB deep sequencing tracked the frequency of neoantigen-specific clonotypes in tumor resections, non-adjacent lung and cultured T-cell products. TCRB sequence data were analyzed with the kit provider's software, and tumor enrichment of clonotype templates was tested with Fisher's exact test.

This receptor chain uses TRBV27 and TRBJ1-2, with a tentative D gene TRBD1 over 6 matching bases. The receptor was derived from a human donor with non-small cell lung cancer. Sequenced: non-adjacent lung tissue. The sequenced DNA: TGTGCCAGCAGTTTGTTAGAGGGGGAAGGCTACACCTTC. This codes for CASSLLEGEGYTF.